Below are 20 T cell receptor beta chains sequenced from a single sample in a study of shared clonotypes between healthy human individuals. Using immunoSEQ multiplex PCR, the repertoire was profiled, and TCRdb retains in-frame clones only, with some absent. The repertoire has more than 2,000,000 clones, more than 90% of them found once; the top ten carry around 0.14%. The source material was naive CD4+ T cells sorted from blood. Subset described: CD45RA+ positively selected. Receptors were obtained from a man younger than 30 in good health.

Points on this clone: No conserved phenylalanine or tryptophan is present at the end of the CDR3, so a read error is the likely explanation. The DNA is left out, because the CDR3 cannot be placed on it with certainty; the CDR3 is given as TCRdb lists it. CDR3 residues: CASSEEQGGLL. The V call is TRBV6-1, the J call TRBJ1-2; the table assigns TRBD1, which was not confirmed against the DNA. CDR1 is MNHNS and CDR2 is SASEGT in the germline V gene. The CDR3 is made up of 11 amino acids, end residues included.

This clone was observed a single time. This chain links TRBV4-1 with TRBJ2-7, with 9 bases fitting TRBD1. Germline CDR1 is MGHRA and CDR2 is YSYEKL. The CDR3 is 15 residues long. The V gene end was trimmed by 1 base and the J gene end by 4 bases; junction bases not matched to a gene: 5. CDR3 DNA: TGCGCCAGCAGCCAAGGGGGACAGGGCATTTACGAGCAGTACTTC. Protein: CASSQGGQGIYEQYF.

The chain carries TRBV25-1 and TRBJ2-7, with 7 bases matching TRBD1. V was pared by 3 bases and J by 1 base, with 6 bases of the junction left unmatched. CDR1 is MGHDK, CDR2 SYGVNS, per germline. This CDR3 has 15 amino acids. CDR3 region: CASSDPSTGSYEQYF. CDR3 in DNA: TGTGCCAGCAGTGACCCCTCGACAGGGTCCTACGAGCAGTACTTC.

The chain recombines TRBV21-1 with TRBJ2-1; the tabulated D call, TRBD1, remains unverified against the DNA. TRBV21-1 corresponds to a pseudogene. CDR3 length: 12 amino acids. In DNA form, the CDR3 reads TGTGCCAGCAAGGTCAGGGACAATGAGCAGTTCTTC. It translates to CASKVRDNEQFF.

The chain employs TRBV30 and TRBJ2-5; D not resolved. The J call could be wrong; TRBJ2-7 is a better fit for the DNA end. CDR1 is GTSNPN, CDR2 SVGIG, per germline (reference sequence). The CDR3 is 13 residues long. The CDR3 DNA sequence: TGTGCCTGGAGTCCTGGTGGCGCCTACGAGCAGTACTTC. Translation: CAWSPGGAYEQYF.

A remark on this clone: Other DNA sequences of this sample code for an identical CDR3. The chain links TRBV6-5 to TRBJ1-5; 11 positions match TRBD1. V lost 6 bases to trimming and J lost 5 bases; unmatched junction nucleotides: 3. Germline V gives CDR1 MNHEY, CDR2 SVGAGI. CDR3 length: 14 residues. This chain's CDR3 is CASSSGQGDQPQHF. CDR3 DNA: TGTGCCAGCAGCTCGGGACAGGGGGATCAGCCCCAGCATTTT.

V gene TRBV4-1 combines with J gene TRBJ1-4; TRBD1 might be the D (5 bases). Deletions cut 2 bases from V and 8 bases from J, with 15 bases between. Per germline, CDR1 MGHRA and CDR2 YSYEKL. The length of the CDR3 is 15 residues. The DNA for the CDR3 is TGCGCCAGCAGCCAATCCTCGCAGAGGGGCGAAAAACTGTTTTTT. Its translation: CASSQSSQRGEKLFF.

This rearrangement joins TRBV4-1 to TRBJ2-3; D is unresolved. Germline V gives CDR1 MGHRA, CDR2 YSYEKL. V was pared by 0 bases and J by 1 base, with 11 bases between. This CDR3 is built from 16 residues. The DNA of the CDR3 is TGCGCCAGCAGCCAAGAAGCCTTAAGGGGCACAGATACGCAGTATTTT. This encodes CASSQEALRGTDTQYF.

About this clone: Additional DNA sequences in this sample encode the identical CDR3. The chain employs TRBV10-3 and TRBJ2-2, with a tentative D call TRBD2 (6 bases). The CDR3 is 15 amino acids. In germline, CDR1 is ENHRY, CDR2 SYGVKD. V dropped 3 bases and J dropped 0 bases, with 8 bases sitting between them. CDR3 sequence: CAISDGTANTGELFF. CDR3 DNA sequence: TGTGCCATCAGTGACGGGACTGCGAACACCGGGGAGCTGTTTTTT.

The genes are TRBV7-2 and TRBJ1-1; TRBD1 matches at 7 bases. Germline CDR1 and CDR2: SGHTA and FQGNSA. V shed 3 bases, J shed 3 bases, and the junction held 7 bases outside the gene matches. The CDR3 is 15 residues long. The CDR3 sequence is CASSFDRAGYTEAFF. The CDR3 region has the DNA TGTGCCAGCAGCTTCGACAGGGCAGGCTACACTGAAGCTTTCTTT.

The rearrangement uses TRBV6-1 and TRBJ2-2; TRBD2 matches 7 bases. This CDR3 comprises 14 residues. Trimming removed 7 bases from V and 4 bases from J; junction bases left unmatched: 6. Per the germline V gene, CDR1 is MNHNS and CDR2 is SASEGT. In nucleotides, the CDR3 is TGTGCCAGCACGGGGGGAAGGAGCACCGGGGAGCTGTTTTTT. Translated: CASTGGRSTGELFF.

This chain uses TRBV7-2 with TRBJ2-7, with D perhaps matching TRBD2 (6 bases). V lost 1 base to trimming and J lost 6 bases, with 13 bases between them. Germline-derived CDR1 and CDR2 are SGHTA and FQGNSA. CDR3 length: 14 amino acids. This chain's CDR3 is CASSLGDRGGEQYF. For the CDR3, the DNA is TGTGCCAGCAGCTTAGGTGATAGGGGAGGCGAGCAGTACTTC.

The chain combines TRBV5-6 with TRBJ2-1; no firm D call. The CDR3 consists of 17 residues. With 5 bases removed from V and 4 bases from J, the gap between germline ends came to 22 bases. Per germline, CDR1 SGHDT and CDR2 YYEEEE. The CDR3 DNA is TGTGCCAGCAGTAAATCGCGAACTTTACAGTTTTACAATGAGCAGTTCTTC. It specifies CASSKSRTLQFYNEQFF. The whole variable domain, remainder taken from reference TRBV5-6 and TRBJ2-1, is DAGVTQSPTHLIKTRGQQVTLRCSPKSGHDTVSWYQQALGQGPQFIFQYYEEEERQRGNFPDRFSGHQFPNYSSELNVNALLLGDSALYLCASSKSRTLQFYNEQFFGPGTRLTVL.

Comment on this clone: The identical CDR3 is also encoded by other nucleotide sequences in the sample. This sequence joins TRBV19 and TRBJ1-2, with D unclear. Germline V gene sequence: CDR1 LNHDA, CDR2 SQIVND (reference sequence). Trimming shortened V by 8 bases and J by 1 base, and 5 bases separated the two germline ends. The CDR3 is made up of 11 amino acids. Here the CDR3 DNA reads TGTGCCAGTCGGGGTAACTATGGCTACACCTTC. This sequence encodes CASRGNYGYTF.

The gene calls are TRBV5-1 and TRBJ2-7; a weak D match, TRBD1 (6 bases). The germline V gene has CDR1 SGHRS and CDR2 YFSETQ. This CDR3 region has 15 residues. V dropped 2 bases and J dropped 0 bases, with 12 bases sitting between them. The CDR3 is CASSFDRDTSYEQYF. The CDR3 nucleotides are TGCGCCAGCAGCTTTGACCGGGACACCTCCTACGAGCAGTACTTC.

This clone was seen just once. This same CDR3 is encoded by further DNA sequences in the sample. The CDR3 protein is CASSSGTYYGYTF. In DNA, the CDR3 is TGTGCCAGCAGTTCCGGGACTTACTATGGCTACACCTTC. V usage is TRBV6-5 and J usage is TRBJ1-2; D possibly corresponds to TRBD1 (5 bases). V dropped 4 bases and J dropped 3 bases, with 9 bases sitting between them. CDR3 length equals 13 residues. Germline V CDR1 and CDR2: MNHEY, SVGAGI.

Concerning this clone itself: At the DNA level, this CDR3 is encoded by other sequences in the same sample as well. This rearrangement joins TRBV10-3 to TRBJ1-2; D unclear. Trimming shortened V by 3 bases and J by 3 bases, and 8 bases separated the two germline ends. Germline-derived CDR1 and CDR2 are ENHRY and SYGVKD. The length of the CDR3 is 13 residues. In nucleotides, the CDR3 is TGTGCCATCAGTGAAAATCGGGACTATGGCTACACCTTC. Translation: CAISENRDYGYTF.

V is TRBV28 and J is TRBJ2-7, with D maybe TRBD1 (6 bases). Trimming stripped 3 bases from V and 7 bases from J, with 16 bases between. This CDR3 contains 14 residues. CDR1 is MDHEN and CDR2 is SYDVKM in the germline V gene. CDR3 sequence reads: CASSFLDRGGEQYF. CDR3 in DNA: TGTGCCAGCAGTTTTCTGGACCGAGGGGGAGAGCAGTACTTC.

The V call is TRBV2, the J call TRBJ1-3; tentatively, D is TRBD1 (6 bases). Between the trimmed V and J ends, which lost 6 bases and 0 bases, there was a span of 12 bases. Germline lookup yields CDR1 SNHLY and CDR2 FYNNEI. The CDR3 runs to 15 residues. The CDR3 bases are TGTGCCAGCAGGTTTCAGGGGTCCTCTGGAAACACCATATATTTT. Protein product: CASRFQGSSGNTIYF.

The chain is built from TRBV7-9 and TRBJ2-1, with 7 bases matching TRBD1. Germline trimming cut 5 bases from V and 8 bases from J; bases unmatched to any gene: 9. The CDR3 runs 14 residues. Germline V lookup: CDR1 SEHNR, CDR2 FQNEAQ (reference sequence). The CDR3 spells CASSLQGLLYEQFF. The CDR3 coding sequence is TGTGCCAGCAGCCTACAGGGGTTGTTGTATGAGCAGTTCTTC. The complete variable domain, with remaining parts taken from reference TRBV7-9 and TRBJ2-1, reads DTGVSQNPRHKITKRGQNVTFRCDPISEHNRLYWYRQTLGQGPEFLTYFQNEAQLEKSRLLSDRFSAERPKGSFSTLEIQRTEQGDSAMYLCASSLQGLLYEQFFGPGTRLTVL.